One TCR beta chain is described in this entry. This clonotype was recorded a few times. Its antigen is currently not known. Base qualities are not provided; no much larger clone lies one nucleotide away. In the germline V gene, CDR1 corresponds to ENHRY and CDR2 to SYGVKD. The CDR3 goes from the cysteine to the phenylalanine over 10 residues. Just CDR3 DNA is preserved here, 30 bases in frame from base 1. V loses 11 bases, J loses 4 bases, and the germline ends lie 8 bases apart. The library was built by means of PCR. The sequencer listed for this sample is Illumina HiSeq 2500. Molecular barcoding was employed in the preparation of TCR libraries, with unique molecular identifiers being used to normalize TCRbeta repertoire quantification. The public reads were reprocessed in TCRdb via fastp at Q25 and MiXCR, keeping in-frame beta chains. Identical CDR3 protein sequences are pooled into one entry, listed with their most common genes and DNA. The sample records some 460,000 distinct CDR3 sequences, roughly 17% of which are singletons. The top ten constitute just under 30% of the sample.

These data come from a study of T-cell reconstitution after alpha-beta-depleted transplantation in children (dated by TCRdb to the mid-2010s). Regarding the study in general: T-cell immune reconstitution after TCRalphabeta/CD19-depleted allogeneic hematopoietic cell transplantation in children was quantitatively tracked in the study by means of TCR repertoire profiling.

Broader findings and caveats from the paper: In some patients, high TCRbeta diversity at day 60 was attributed to recipient T cells and intrathymic progenitors that had survived conditioning. Apparently early alphabetaT-cell count recovery about two months after transplant reportedly relied on only several hundred rapidly expanded clones derived from non-depleted graft cells. Over subsequent months, a decline in hyperexpanded clone frequencies was noted, and after one year, T-cell counts and TCRbeta diversity were mostly ascribed to newly produced T cells.

Reading the label with the study, this specimen's treatment or condition is: allogeneic hematopoietic cell transplantation with graft depleted of TCRalphabeta T cells and CD19 B cells. Transplant recipients were children who received TCRalphabeta/CD19-depleted allogeneic hematopoietic cell grafts. The rearrangement joined TRBV10-3 to TRBJ1-1; no D segment can be confidently identified. This receptor was obtained from a boy under three years old who had a stem cell transplant for Wiskott-Aldrich syndrome, so the T cells may come from the graft donor. The sequencing here drew on PBMCs, mostly from graft donor cells, taken 360 days after TCRalphabeta/CD19-depleted stem cell transplant. The DNA is TGTGCCGTTCGGGGCACTGAAGCTTTCTTT. Its coded protein is CAVRGTEAFF.